This TCR beta chain was identified in a study of monozygotic twins with inflammatory bowel disease. Findings and caveats of the study: Among IBD patients, fewer clonotypes were shared with others than among healthy twins, especially with disease activity.

Germline CDR1 and CDR2: SQVTM and ANQGSEA. The CDR3 has 12 residues. Amplification used two nested PCRs: roughly 17 cycles, then 8 to 10 cycles, on TCRalpha/TCRbeta cDNA. TCRdb reprocessed the 5' RACE reads and reports one entry per CDR3 protein, with no DNA. The sample has approximately 300,000 distinct CDR3 sequences. No T cells were sorted before total RNA was taken from whole blood. About this clonotype itself: Its antigen is unknown.

This sequence was found in a human donor with ulcerative colitis or Crohn's disease, or a healthy co-twin of an affected twin (not recorded which). This rearrangement joins TRBV29-1 to TRBJ1-5. The specimen sequenced was blood. The CDR3 reads CSVEGLGQPQHF.